Below are 12 T cell receptor beta chains sequenced from a single sample in a study of tumor and adjacent non-tumor tissue in lung cancer. TCRbeta libraries were built with three rounds of nested PCR, modified from ARM-PCR. TCRdb recomputed calls from the multiplex PCR reads with MiXCR, one row per CDR3 protein. The sample has roughly 70,000 distinct CDR3 sequences; around 70% are singletons. RNA was extracted from bulk tissue without any cell sorting. Distant lung tissue was collected more than 3 cm away from the tumor edge. Material for sequencing was distant non-tumor lung tissue. These receptor sequences come from a woman in her forties or fifties with non-small cell lung cancer.

J is TRBJ2-7 and V is TRBV11-2, with D possibly being TRBD2 (6 bases). The CDR3 is 17 residues long. The V end lost 1 base, the J end lost 9 bases, and 25 bases lay between the germline ends. Germline CDR1 SGHAT, CDR2 FQNNGV. CDR3 sequence reads: CASSLAAGCTGPCGQYF. CDR3 DNA: TGTGCCAGCAGCTTAGCCGCGGGATGCACGGGGCCCTGCGGGCAGTACTTC.

Concerning this clonotype itself: The conserved closing phenylalanine or tryptophan is absent in this CDR3, likely reflecting a read error. The limits of the CDR3 on the DNA are not certain, so only TCRdb's listed CDR3 is given. The V call is TRBV11-1, the J call TRBJ2-7; the table calls TRBD1, which could not be checked here. Germline-derived CDR1 and CDR2 are SGHAT and FQDESV (reference sequence). The CDR3 extends over 15 residues, inclusive of both ends. CDR3 residues: CVSSRRIEMGVAQYL.

A word on this clonotype: A junction end diverges from the germline sequence, so it may reflect a read error. The J gene is TRBJ2-6, the V gene TRBV30; possibly TRBD1 for D (6 bases). The CDR3 consists of 17 residues. Germline lookup yields CDR1 GTSNPN and CDR2 SVGIG (reference sequence). The CDR3 sequence is CAWSDQQGLNGVNVLTF. In DNA, the CDR3 is TGTGCCTGGAGTGACCAACAGGGATTAAACGGGGTCAACGTCCTGACTTTC.

In this sample, this clonotype turned up once. The chain couples TRBV5-8 to TRBJ2-7, with TRBD2 matching 7 bases. After removal of 5 bases from V and 3 bases from J, the junction contained 11 bases not matched to a gene. Germline values: CDR1 SGHTS, CDR2 YDEGEE. This CDR3 spans 15 amino acids. The CDR3 DNA follows: TGTGCCAGCAGAAATCCGGAGGGACTATACTACGAGCAGTACTTC. Translation: CASRNPEGLYYEQYF.

Comment on this clonotype: Likely a read error: the CDR3 ends without its conserved phenylalanine or tryptophan. The rearrangement links TRBV20-1 to TRBJ2-7; D perhaps matches TRBD2 (6 bases). This CDR3 is 16 amino acids long. V lost 1 base and J lost 2, with 18 bases in between. Germline V gene lookup returns CDR1 DFQATT and CDR2 SNEGSKA (reference sequence). The CDR3 spells CSARAPLAGYTYEQYL. The CDR3 nucleotides read TGCAGTGCTAGAGCTCCTTTGGCGGGATATACCTACGAGCAGTACTTA.

The table lists this clonotype with many counts. The rearrangement joins TRBV20-1 to TRBJ1-1, with a weak D call TRBD1 (6 bases). V was trimmed by 0 bases and J by 4 bases, leaving 18 bases between them. Per germline, CDR1 DFQATT and CDR2 SNEGSKA (reference sequence). This CDR3 is built from 16 residues. As DNA, the CDR3 is TGCAGTGCTAGAGACCCCCGATCGGGGGCATCCACTGAAGCTTTCTTT. This gives the protein CSARDPRSGASTEAFF.

A remark on this clonotype: Since no conserved phenylalanine or tryptophan closes the CDR3, a read error is the likely cause. This chain joins TRBV5-1 and TRBJ2-7; no definite D call. The CDR3 contains 12 residues. Looked up from germline, CDR1 is SGHRS and CDR2 is YFSETQ. V shed 4 bases and J shed 3 bases, with 8 bases lying between them. CDR3 nucleotides: TGCGCCAGCAGCCTCCCCAGCTACGAGCAGTACTTA. It codes for CASSLPSYEQYL.

The chain carries TRBV29-1 and TRBJ1-5; 7 bases are shared with TRBD1. The germline V gene has CDR1 SQVTM and CDR2 ANQGSEA. The CDR3 is 14 amino acids. V gave up 6 bases and J gave up 11 bases; unmatched junction bases: 16. This CDR3 is CSVTTGDSNQSQHF. CDR3 nucleotide sequence: TGCAGCGTAACTACAGGGGATAGCAATCAATCCCAGCATTTT.

Notes on this clonotype: A single base separates this from a much larger clone, so it may be a read error. This chain uses TRBV12-3 or TRBV12-4 with TRBJ2-3; D remains ambiguous. The CDR3 has 13 amino acids. CDR3 region: CVSSFSKGDTQYF. DNA for the CDR3: TGTGTCAGCAGTTTCAGCAAGGGAGATACGCAGTATTTT.

Points on this clonotype: This may arise from a read error, as a much more abundant clone is one base away. The gene calls are TRBV20-1 and TRBJ2-1; 9 bases agree with TRBD1. The trim removed 1 base at V and 6 bases at J, leaving 13 bases unmatched. The CDR3 runs 17 residues. CDR1 DFQATT and CDR2 SNEGSKA come from the germline V gene (reference sequence). DNA for the CDR3: TGCAGTGCTAGAGTGTGGAGATGGGACAGGGAAGCCAATGAGCAGTTCTTC. It translates to CSARVWRWDREANEQFF.

On this clonotype: A much larger clone lies one base from this, so it may be a read error. The chain recombines TRBV29-1 with TRBJ1-2; 9 bases are a match to TRBD1. With V trimmed by 2 bases and J by 4 bases, 8 bases remained unmatched. Germline CDR1 and CDR2: SQVTM and ANQGSEA. This CDR3 is built from 15 residues. Here the CDR3 reads CSVEWGTGLAYGYTF. For the CDR3, the DNA is TGCAGCGTTGAATGGGGGACAGGGCTTGCCTATGGCTACACCTTC.

About this clonotype: An end of the junction does not agree with germline; a read error may underlie this. The CDR3 is CSASVGQERVETHYF. The CDR3 DNA reads as TGCAGTGCTAGTGTCGGACAGGAGAGAGTGGAGACCCACTACTTC. This chain uses TRBV20-1 with TRBJ2-5; 7 nucleotides agree with TRBD1. The CDR3 has 15 residues. Germline CDR1 is DFQATT and CDR2 is SNEGSKA (reference sequence).